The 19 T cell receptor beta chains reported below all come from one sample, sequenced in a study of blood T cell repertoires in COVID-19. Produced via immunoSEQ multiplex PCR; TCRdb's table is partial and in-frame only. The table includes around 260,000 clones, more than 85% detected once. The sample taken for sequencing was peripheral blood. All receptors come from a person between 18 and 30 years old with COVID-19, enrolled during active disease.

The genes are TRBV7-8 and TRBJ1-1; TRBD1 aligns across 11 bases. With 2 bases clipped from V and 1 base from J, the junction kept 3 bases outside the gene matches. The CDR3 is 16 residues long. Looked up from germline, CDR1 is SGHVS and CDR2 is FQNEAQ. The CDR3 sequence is CASSLRDRGSNTEAFF. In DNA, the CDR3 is TGTGCCAGCAGCTTAAGGGACAGGGGGTCGAACACTGAAGCTTTCTTT. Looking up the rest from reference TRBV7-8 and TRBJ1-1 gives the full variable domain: GAGVSQSPRYKVAKRGQDVALRCDPISGHVSLFWYQQALGQGPEFLTYFQNEAQLDKSGLPSDRFFAERPEGSVSTLKIQRTQQEDSAVYLCASSLRDRGSNTEAFFGQGTRLTVV.

The CDR3 DNA follows: TGTGCCAGCAGTTCTAGGACTAGTAGCGAGCAGTACTTC. Translated, it gives CASSSRTSSEQYF. The rearrangement links TRBV6-2 or TRBV6-3 to TRBJ2-7; 7 positions agree with TRBD2. With 4 bases clipped from V and 6 bases from J, the junction kept 6 bases outside the gene matches. CDR1 and CDR2 from the germline V gene are MNHEY and SVGEGT. CDR3 length: 13 amino acids.

Written as DNA, the CDR3 is TGTGCCAGCAGTGGGTCAGGGAACTATGGCTACACCTTC. This codes for CASSGSGNYGYTF. The chain employs TRBV7-9 and TRBJ1-2, with D possibly matching TRBD1 (5 bases). The length of the CDR3 is 13 residues. The germline V and J ends were trimmed by 6 bases and 2 bases, with 10 bases remaining between them. Germline CDR1 reads SEHNR; CDR2 reads FQNEAQ (reference sequence).

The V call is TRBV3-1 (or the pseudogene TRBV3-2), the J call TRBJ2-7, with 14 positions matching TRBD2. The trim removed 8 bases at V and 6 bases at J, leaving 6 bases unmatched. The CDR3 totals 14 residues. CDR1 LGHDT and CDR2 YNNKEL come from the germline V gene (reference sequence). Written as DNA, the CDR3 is TGTGCCAGCTCCGGGACTAGCGGGAGTGGCGAGCAGTACTTC. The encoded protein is CASSGTSGSGEQYF.

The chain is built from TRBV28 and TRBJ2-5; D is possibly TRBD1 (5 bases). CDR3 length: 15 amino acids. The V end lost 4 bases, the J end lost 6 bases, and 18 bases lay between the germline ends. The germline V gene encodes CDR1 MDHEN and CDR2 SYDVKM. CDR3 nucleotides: TGTGCCAGCAGTTCCCTCCGACAGAAAAGAAAGACCCAGTACTTC. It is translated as CASSSLRQKRKTQYF.

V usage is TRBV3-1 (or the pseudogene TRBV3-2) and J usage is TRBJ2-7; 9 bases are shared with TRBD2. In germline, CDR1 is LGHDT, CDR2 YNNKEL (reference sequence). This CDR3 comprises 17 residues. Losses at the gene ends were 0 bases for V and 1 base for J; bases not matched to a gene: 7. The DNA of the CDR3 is TGTGCCAGCAGCCAAGAAGGTAGCGGGAGAGGATCCTACGAGCAGTACTTC. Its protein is CASSQEGSGRGSYEQYF.

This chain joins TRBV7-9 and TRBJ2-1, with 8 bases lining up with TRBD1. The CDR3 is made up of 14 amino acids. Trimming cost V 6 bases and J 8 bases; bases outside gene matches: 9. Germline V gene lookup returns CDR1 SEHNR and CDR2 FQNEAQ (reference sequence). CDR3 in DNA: TGTGCCAGCAGGCCCCAGGGGGCTATCGATGAGCAGTTCTTC. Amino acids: CASRPQGAIDEQFF.

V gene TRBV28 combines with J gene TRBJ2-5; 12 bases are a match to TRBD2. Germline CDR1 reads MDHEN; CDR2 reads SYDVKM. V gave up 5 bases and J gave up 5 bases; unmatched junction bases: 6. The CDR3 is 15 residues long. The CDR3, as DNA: TGTGCCAGCAGTCGCGGACTAGCGGGATTCGAGACCCAGTACTTC. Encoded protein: CASSRGLAGFETQYF.

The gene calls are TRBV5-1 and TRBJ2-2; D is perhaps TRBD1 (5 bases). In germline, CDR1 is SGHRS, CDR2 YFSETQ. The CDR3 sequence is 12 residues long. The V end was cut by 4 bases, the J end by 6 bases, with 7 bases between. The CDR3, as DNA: TGCGCCAGCAGCGCAGGGTCCGGGGAGCTGTTTTTT. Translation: CASSAGSGELFF. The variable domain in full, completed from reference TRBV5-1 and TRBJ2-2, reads KAGVTQTPRYLIKTRGQQVTLSCSPISGHRSVSWYQQTPGQGLQFLFEYFSETQRNKGNFPGRFSGRQFSNSRSEMNVSTLELGDSALYLCASSAGSGELFFGEGSRLTVL.

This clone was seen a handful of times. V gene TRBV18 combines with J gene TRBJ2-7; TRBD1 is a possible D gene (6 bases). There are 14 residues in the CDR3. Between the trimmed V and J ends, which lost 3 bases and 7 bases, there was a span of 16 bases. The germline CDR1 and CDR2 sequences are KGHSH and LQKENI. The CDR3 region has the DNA TGTGCCAGCTCACCCCTAGGCAGGGGAGAGGAGCAGTACTTC. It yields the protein CASSPLGRGEEQYF.

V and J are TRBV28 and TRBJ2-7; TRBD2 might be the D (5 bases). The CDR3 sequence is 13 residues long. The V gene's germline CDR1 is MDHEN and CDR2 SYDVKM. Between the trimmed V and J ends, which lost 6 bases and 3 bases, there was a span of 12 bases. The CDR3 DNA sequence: TGTGCCAGCAGCGCGAGGGTCGGCTACGAGCAGTACTTC. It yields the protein CASSARVGYEQYF.

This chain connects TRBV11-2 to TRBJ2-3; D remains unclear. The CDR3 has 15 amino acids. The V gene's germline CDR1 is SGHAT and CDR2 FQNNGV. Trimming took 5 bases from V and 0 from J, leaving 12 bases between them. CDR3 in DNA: TGTGCCAGCAGCGCCGTCGGCGGTAGCACAGATACGCAGTATTTT. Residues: CASSAVGGSTDTQYF.

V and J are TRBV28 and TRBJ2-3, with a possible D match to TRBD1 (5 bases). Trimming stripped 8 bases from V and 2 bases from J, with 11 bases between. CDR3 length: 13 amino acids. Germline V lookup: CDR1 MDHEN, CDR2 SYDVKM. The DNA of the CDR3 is TGTGCCAGCTTTCAGACAGACACAGATACGCAGTATTTT. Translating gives CASFQTDTDTQYF.

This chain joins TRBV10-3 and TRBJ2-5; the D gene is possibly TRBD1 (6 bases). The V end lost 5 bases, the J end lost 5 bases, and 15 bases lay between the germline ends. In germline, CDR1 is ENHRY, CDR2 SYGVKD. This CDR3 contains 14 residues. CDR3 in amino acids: CAISMQGQAETQYF. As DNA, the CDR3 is TGTGCCATCAGTATGCAGGGGCAGGCGGAGACCCAGTACTTC.

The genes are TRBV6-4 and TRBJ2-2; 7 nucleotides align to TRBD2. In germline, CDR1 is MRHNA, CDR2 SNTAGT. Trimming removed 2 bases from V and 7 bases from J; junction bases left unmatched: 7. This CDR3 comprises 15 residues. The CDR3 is CASSDAAGDGGELFF. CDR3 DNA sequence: TGTGCCAGCAGTGACGCCGCGGGAGACGGCGGGGAGCTGTTTTTT.

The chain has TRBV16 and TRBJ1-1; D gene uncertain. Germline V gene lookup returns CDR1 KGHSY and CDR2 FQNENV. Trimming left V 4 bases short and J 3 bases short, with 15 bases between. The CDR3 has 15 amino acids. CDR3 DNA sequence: TGTGCCAGCAGCCCGACGAGGGTGGCGGACACTGAAGCTTTCTTT. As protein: CASSPTRVADTEAFF.

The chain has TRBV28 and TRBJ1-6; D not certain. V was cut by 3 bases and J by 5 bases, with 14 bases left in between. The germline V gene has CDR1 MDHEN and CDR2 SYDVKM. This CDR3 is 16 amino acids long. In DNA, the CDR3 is TGTGCCAGCAGTTTCAGTCTCGGGCGGGATAATTCACCCCTCCACTTT. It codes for CASSFSLGRDNSPLHF.

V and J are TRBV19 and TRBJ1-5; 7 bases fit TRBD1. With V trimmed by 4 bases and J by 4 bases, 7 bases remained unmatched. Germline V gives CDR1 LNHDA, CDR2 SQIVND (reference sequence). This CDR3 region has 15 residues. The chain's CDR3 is CASSTGGNQNQPQHF. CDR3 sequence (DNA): TGTGCCAGTAGTACAGGGGGGAATCAGAATCAGCCCCAGCATTTT.

CDR3 sequence: CASSFQGQGSYEQYF. The CDR3 DNA follows: TGTGCCAGCAGTTTTCAGGGACAGGGTTCCTACGAGCAGTACTTC. The V gene is TRBV27, the J gene TRBJ2-7, with 9 bases aligning to TRBD1. The J segment lost 1 base and the V segment lost 3 bases, leaving 4 bases of the junction unmatched. The CDR3 runs to 15 residues. Germline V gives CDR1 MNHEY, CDR2 SMNVEV (reference sequence).